What follows are 21 T cell receptor beta chains derived from one specimen sequenced in a study of control samples from healthy donors and cancer patients. The assay was immunoSEQ multiplex PCR, and TCRdb's table has in-frame clones only and misses some. The data contain about 190,000 clones, around 93% of them singletons. Sequencing was done on a sample of blood. These receptors were obtained from a man in his late teens or twenties in good health.

V usage is TRBV6-5 and J usage is TRBJ1-5; D is unclear. Trimming took 7 bases from V and 0 from J, leaving 13 bases between them. CDR1 and CDR2 from the germline V gene are MNHEY and SVGAGI. The CDR3 runs to 15 residues. The CDR3 region is CASKVDLYSNQPQHF. The CDR3 coding sequence is TGTGCCAGCAAGGTGGATCTTTATAGCAATCAGCCCCAGCATTTT.

The rearrangement links TRBV27 to TRBJ1-2; D not resolved. The CDR3 consists of 14 residues. The germline V gene has CDR1 MNHEY and CDR2 SMNVEV (reference sequence). V was shortened by 3 bases and J by 4 bases, with 12 bases between the two germline ends. The CDR3 nucleotides are TGTGCCAGCAGTTTCCCCGGGTTAATCTATGGCTACACCTTC. This translates into CASSFPGLIYGYTF.

The chain uses TRBV27 and TRBJ1-2; TRBD1 matches 7 bases. V lost 5 bases and J lost 3; bases outside the gene matches: 9. The CDR3 is 15 residues long. Germline CDR1 and CDR2: MNHEY and SMNVEV (reference sequence). The CDR3 sequence is CASSRRQGLDYGYTF. CDR3 coding DNA: TGTGCCAGCAGTCGAAGACAGGGTCTGGACTATGGCTACACCTTC.

The gene calls are TRBV10-3 and TRBJ2-7; 12 bases are a match to TRBD1. This CDR3 is built from 15 residues. The ends lost 10 bases at V and 7 bases at J; junction bases unmatched: 14. CDR1 ENHRY and CDR2 SYGVKD come from the germline V gene. This chain's CDR3 is CATQGIGTGGSEQYF. Written as DNA, the CDR3 is TGTGCCACCCAGGGGATCGGGACAGGGGGCAGTGAGCAGTACTTC.

The V gene is TRBV4-1, the J gene TRBJ1-1; tentatively, D is TRBD1 (5 bases). Trimming took off 4 bases at V and 4 bases at J, with 13 bases between the two ends. This CDR3 has 14 amino acids. Germline V gene lookup returns CDR1 MGHRA and CDR2 YSYEKL. The CDR3 region is CASSPQERSTEAFF. The CDR3 region has the DNA TGCGCCAGCAGCCCACAGGAACGTTCCACTGAAGCTTTCTTT.

This chain uses TRBV11-2 with TRBJ1-1; D is unresolved. Trimming pared 9 bases from V and 6 bases from J, leaving 20 bases between. This CDR3 has 14 residues. The germline V gene encodes CDR1 SGHAT and CDR2 FQNNGV. CDR3 protein: CASGGEFLGPEAFF. CDR3 sequence (DNA): TGTGCCAGTGGAGGCGAGTTCCTCGGGCCTGAAGCTTTCTTT.

This chain links TRBV19 with TRBJ1-5; no firm D call. The V end was cut by 7 bases, the J end by 0 bases, with 10 bases between. The germline CDR1 and CDR2 sequences are LNHDA and SQIVND (reference sequence). The CDR3 length is 14 residues. This CDR3 reads CASNKVYSNQPQHF. In nucleotides, the CDR3 is TGTGCCAGTAACAAGGTTTATAGCAATCAGCCCCAGCATTTT. The whole variable domain, filled in from reference TRBV19 and TRBJ1-5, reads DGGITQSPKYLFRKEGQNVTLSCEQNLNHDAMYWYRQDPGQGLRLIYYSQIVNDFQKGDIAEGYSVSREKKESFPLTVTSAQKNPTAFYLCASNKVYSNQPQHFGDGTRLSIL.

V is TRBV5-1 and J is TRBJ2-3, with D unresolved. Trimming cost V 0 bases and J 4 bases, with 15 bases left between them. CDR1 and CDR2 from the germline V gene are SGHRS and YFSETQ. There are 16 residues in the CDR3. CDR3 DNA: TGCGCCAGCAGCTTGGTCGCCCTCATGGCCGCAGATACGCAGTATTTT. Protein sequence: CASSLVALMAADTQYF.

The chain's CDR3 is CASSTGERTGELFF. The CDR3 DNA sequence: TGTGCCAGCTCAACGGGTGAGCGCACCGGGGAGCTGTTTTTT. The chain carries TRBV18 and TRBJ2-2; D call uncertain. V lost 5 bases and J lost 4, with 11 bases in between. The V gene's germline CDR1 is KGHSH and CDR2 LQKENI. CDR3 length: 14 amino acids.

This clone was seen once. The genes are TRBV21-1 and TRBJ1-5. TRBV21-1 counts as a pseudogene. The CDR3 spans 16 residues. CDR3 in DNA: TGTGCCAGCAGCAAAGTTCTGGGGTTAAGCAATCAGCCCCAGCATTTT. Translating it yields CASSKVLGLSNQPQHF.

The CDR3 DNA sequence: TGTGCCAGCAGCTACGGACAGGAGATGAACACTGAAGCTTTCTTT. Encoded protein: CASSYGQEMNTEAFF. The chain joins TRBV4-2 to TRBJ1-1; TRBD1 matches 7 bases. There are 15 residues in the CDR3. CDR1 and CDR2 (germline): LGHNA, YNFKEQ. J lost 0 bases, V lost 5 bases, and 6 bases had no gene match.

The chain links TRBV30 to TRBJ2-7, with D possibly being TRBD1 (7 bases). Per germline, CDR1 GTSNPN and CDR2 SVGIG (reference sequence). CDR3 length equals 15 residues. CDR3 region: CASRDSGIKAYEQYF. CDR3 nucleotides: TGTGCTTCGCGGGACAGTGGAATTAAAGCCTACGAGCAGTACTTC.

In this sample, this clone turned up once. This chain joins TRBV9 and TRBJ2-1; maybe TRBD1 (5 bases). Trimming pared 0 bases from V and 8 bases from J, leaving 9 bases between. The CDR3 has 13 amino acids. CDR1 is SGDLS, CDR2 YYNGEE, per germline. CDR3 amino acids: CASSVEGWDEQFF. For the CDR3, the DNA is TGTGCCAGCAGCGTAGAGGGGTGGGATGAGCAGTTCTTC.

The chain carries TRBV29-1 and TRBJ2-1; D is perhaps TRBD1 (6 bases). The CDR3 spans 14 residues. CDR1 is SQVTM and CDR2 is ANQGSEA in the germline V gene. V was clipped by 5 bases and J by 0 bases, with 11 bases between them. CDR3 sequence reads: CSVKGQSSYNEQFF. DNA for the CDR3: TGCAGCGTTAAAGGACAGAGCTCCTACAATGAGCAGTTCTTC.

This clone was seen only once. V gene TRBV19 combines with J gene TRBJ1-5; tentative D call: TRBD1 (5 bases). Germline V CDR1 and CDR2: LNHDA, SQIVND (reference sequence). The length of the CDR3 is 13 residues. Trimming left V 6 bases short and J 2 bases short, with 8 bases between. The CDR3 DNA sequence: TGTGCCAGTAGCTCGGGGGGCAATCAGCCCCAGCATTTT. Translating it yields CASSSGGNQPQHF.

The chain uses TRBV6-5 and TRBJ1-5, with D maybe TRBD1 (5 bases). Trimming left V 6 bases short and J 9 bases short, with 12 bases between. The CDR3 loop spans 12 amino acids. Germline V gives CDR1 MNHEY, CDR2 SVGAGI. The DNA of the CDR3 is TGTGCCAGCAGCGACAGCGTCGGGCCCCAGCATTTT. Its translation is CASSDSVGPQHF.

The chain links TRBV10-3 to TRBJ2-2, with 13 bases identical to TRBD2. V gave up 4 bases and J gave up 0 bases; unmatched junction bases: 11. The length of the CDR3 is 20 residues. Germline assignment: CDR1 ENHRY and CDR2 SYGVKD. For the CDR3, the DNA is TGTGCCATCAGTGGAGGAGACGGGACTAGCGGGGAGACGAACACCGGGGAGCTGTTTTTT. Its translation: CAISGGDGTSGETNTGELFF.

The V and J genes are TRBV3-1 (or the pseudogene TRBV3-2) and TRBJ1-6; no reliable D call. The V and J ends lost 0 bases and 5 bases respectively, with 11 bases between them. Germline CDR1 and CDR2: LGHDT and YNNKEL (reference sequence). The length of the CDR3 is 16 residues. The chain's CDR3 is CASSQDRAGNNSPLHF. The CDR3 coding sequence is TGTGCCAGCAGCCAAGATCGGGCGGGAAATAATTCACCCCTCCACTTT.

The V and J genes are TRBV3-1 (or the pseudogene TRBV3-2) and TRBJ2-3; 15 positions agree with TRBD2. Germline loops: CDR1 LGHDT, CDR2 YNNKEL (reference sequence). Trimming cost V 4 bases and J 7 bases; bases outside gene matches: 3. The CDR3 runs to 15 residues. The CDR3 DNA is TGTGCCAGCAGCCGGACTAGCGGGGGGGCACATACGCAGTATTTT. Residues: CASSRTSGGAHTQYF.

The gene calls are TRBV9 and TRBJ1-6; D is unresolved. The germline V gene encodes CDR1 SGDLS and CDR2 YYNGEE. V gave up 0 bases and J gave up 5 bases, with 15 bases separating them. This CDR3 has 17 residues. The CDR3 loop is CASSVAPEPRNNSPLHF. For the CDR3, the DNA is TGTGCCAGCAGCGTAGCCCCAGAGCCCAGAAATAATTCACCCCTCCACTTT.

This chain links TRBV19 with TRBJ1-1; D is unclear. Trimming took off 9 bases at V and 2 bases at J, with 7 bases between the two ends. This CDR3 contains 11 residues. Germline lookup yields CDR1 LNHDA and CDR2 SQIVND (reference sequence). The CDR3 region is CASGRNTEAFF. For the CDR3, the DNA is TGTGCCAGCGGCAGAAACACTGAAGCTTTCTTT.